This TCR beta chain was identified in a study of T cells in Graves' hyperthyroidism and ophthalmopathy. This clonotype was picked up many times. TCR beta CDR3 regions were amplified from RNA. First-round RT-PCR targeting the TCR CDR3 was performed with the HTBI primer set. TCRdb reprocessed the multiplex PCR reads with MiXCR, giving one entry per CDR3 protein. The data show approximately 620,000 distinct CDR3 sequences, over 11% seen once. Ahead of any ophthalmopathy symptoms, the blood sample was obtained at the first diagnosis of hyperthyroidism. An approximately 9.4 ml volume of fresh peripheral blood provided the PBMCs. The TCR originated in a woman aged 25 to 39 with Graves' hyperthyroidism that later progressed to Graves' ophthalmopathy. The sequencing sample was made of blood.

The CDR3 protein is CASSPPLAGDNEQFF. DNA for the CDR3: TGTGCCAGCAGTCCCCCCTTAGCGGGGGACAATGAGCAGTTCTTC. The rearrangement links TRBV28 to TRBJ2-1; TRBD2 agrees at 9 bases. Germline CDR1 MDHEN, CDR2 SYDVKM. The CDR3 loop spans 15 amino acids. After removal of 5 bases from V and 5 bases from J, the junction contained 7 bases not matched to a gene.